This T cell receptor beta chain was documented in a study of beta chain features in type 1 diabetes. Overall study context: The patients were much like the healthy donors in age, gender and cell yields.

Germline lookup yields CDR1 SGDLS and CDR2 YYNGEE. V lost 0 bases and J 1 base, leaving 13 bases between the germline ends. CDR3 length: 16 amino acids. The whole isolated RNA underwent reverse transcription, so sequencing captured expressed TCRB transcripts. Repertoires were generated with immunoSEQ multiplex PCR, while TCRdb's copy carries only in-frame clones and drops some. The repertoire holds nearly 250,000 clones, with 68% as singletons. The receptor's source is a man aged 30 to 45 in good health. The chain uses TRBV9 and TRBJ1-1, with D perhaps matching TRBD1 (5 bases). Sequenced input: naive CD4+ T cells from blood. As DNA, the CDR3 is TGTGCCAGCAGCGTAGCTACGGGGCATCAGAACACTGAAGCTTTCTTT. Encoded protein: CASSVATGHQNTEAFF.